This is a list of T cell receptor beta chains from one sample in a study of regulatory T cells in long-lasting Graves disease. TCRdb fed the multiplex PCR reads into MiXCR, producing one record per CDR3 protein. The profile shows approximately 360,000 distinct CDR3 sequences, 20% to 25% of them singletons. Sequenced here: peripheral blood mononuclear cells (PBMCs), sampled when the disease was refractory, from a patient treated with antithyroid drugs. The receptors shown here come from a woman between 40 and 50 years old with Graves disease. Both conserved end residues are part of each CDR3. A D gene is named only where the DNA matches it firmly. The listing skips clone size in some rows; elsewhere it reads once, few, many or a size class.

v_gene	d_gene	j_gene	abundance	CDR3nt	CDR3aa
TRBV12-3/TRBV12-4	NA	TRBJ1-1	many	TGTGCCAGCAGTTACCTTCCCCCTTGGGAGGCGAACACTGAAGCTTTCTTT	CASSYLPPWEANTEAFF
TRBV2	NA	TRBJ2-7	many	TGTGCCAGCAGGGGTGGGTTGAGTTGGGAGCAGTACTTC	CASRGGLSWEQYF
TRBV9	NA	TRBJ1-2	NA	TGTGCCAGCAGCCTCGCTCGGGACTATGGCTACACCTTC	CASSLARDYGYTF
TRBV28	NA	TRBJ2-3	NA	TGTGCCAGCAGTGGGGACGCAACCAGGTATACGCAGTATTTT	CASSGDATRYTQYF
TRBV4-1	TRBD1	TRBJ1-2	NA	TGCGCCAGCAGCCCAGGGGGTAACTATGGCTACACCTTC	CASSPGGNYGYTF
TRBV20-1	TRBD2	TRBJ2-2	NA	TGCAGTGCTCATCAAACTAGCGGGATACCGAACACCGGGGAGCTGTTTTTT	CSAHQTSGIPNTGELFF
TRBV2	TRBD1	TRBJ1-6	NA	TGTGCCAGCAGTGAATGGGGACAGCCACCCCTCCACTTT	CASSEWGQPPLHF
TRBV20-1	TRBD2	TRBJ2-7	NA	TGCAGTGCTCATCGGACTAGCGGGAGGGAAAGGTACGAGCAGTACTTC	CSAHRTSGRERYEQYF
TRBV10-3	TRBD1	TRBJ2-2	NA	TGTGCCATACGACAGGGGGCGTTGGACACCGGGGAGCTGTTTTTT	CAIRQGALDTGELFF
TRBV7-3	NA	TRBJ2-7	many	TGTGCCAGCAGCCAGGACAGCGCTGACGAGCAGTACTTC	CASSQDSADEQYF
TRBV7-2	NA	TRBJ2-5	many	TGTGCCAGCAGCTTGGTGTGGGGGACCCAGTACTTC	CASSLVWGTQYF
TRBV25-1	NA	TRBJ2-2	many	TGTGCCAGCAGTGAGGTAGCGGTGGCAGTCAACACCGGGGAGCTGTTTTTT	CASSEVAVAVNTGELFF
TRBV20-1	NA	TRBJ2-1	NA	TGCAGTGCTAGAGAAGGGACGTTCATCGTACAGTACAATGAGCAGTTCTTC	CSAREGTFIVQYNEQFF
TRBV20-1	TRBD1	TRBJ2-7	NA	TGCAGTGCGGACCCGGGACAGGGATACGAGCAGTACTTC	CSADPGQGYEQYF
TRBV27	NA	TRBJ2-3	NA	TGTGCCAGCAGTTTGCTACACCTGGGGCTGTCTGCTTCTAGCACAGATACGCAGTATTTT	CASSLLHLGLSASSTDTQYF
TRBV28	TRBD1	TRBJ1-5	many	TGTGCCAGCAGACCACCGACAGGGATCAATCAGCCCCAGCATTTT	CASRPPTGINQPQHF
TRBV20-1	NA	TRBJ2-4	NA	TGCAGTGCTAGAGGAAAATTCTGGTCTGGGGGGCGGAGGCACATTCAGTACTTC	CSARGKFWSGGRRHIQYF
TRBV28	NA	TRBJ1-5	many	TGTGCCAGCATACCAGGGGTGCGGCAGCCCCAGCATTTT	CASIPGVRQPQHF
TRBV20-1	NA	TRBJ1-2	few	TGCAGTGCTACAGGAGCCCCGGGGGGCTATGGCTACACCTTC	CSATGAPGGYGYTF
TRBV2	TRBD1	TRBJ1-2	many	TGTGCCAGCAGTGAGATTTTAGACAGGGCGTATGGCTACACCTTC	CASSEILDRAYGYTF